This note documents a single T cell receptor (beta chain) sequence. Its antigen is unidentified. Prior autoimmune disease or systemic immunosuppression barred patients. These data come from a study of OX40 agonist ivuxolimab in advanced cancers. The overall study: Recorded diagnoses for dose-escalation patients were hepatocellular carcinoma, melanoma, renal cell or head and neck cancer. Partial responses occurred in three patients (one hepatocellular carcinoma, two cutaneous melanoma). The study's findings and limits: It was also the case that some nonresponders had low normalized T-cell clonal expansion.

Assay used: immunoSEQ multiplex PCR; TCRdb lists only in-frame clones, some missing. The repertoire holds about 71,000 clones, with 90% to 95% as singletons. Germline V gene sequence: CDR1 SGHAT, CDR2 FQNNGV. The CDR3 extends over 13 amino acids. V was cut by 7 bases and J by 2 bases, with 12 bases left in between. J is TRBJ2-7 and V is TRBV11-2, with a tentative D call TRBD1 (6 bases). This material consisted of CD4+ or CD8+ T cells sorted from blood, taken in a trial of the OX40 agonist ivuxolimab. This receptor was taken from an adult with an advanced solid tumor such as melanoma, head and neck, liver or kidney cancer. In DNA, the CDR3 is TGTGCCAGCACAGGGGTCCTAACCTACGAGCAGTACTTC. This codes for CASTGVLTYEQYF.